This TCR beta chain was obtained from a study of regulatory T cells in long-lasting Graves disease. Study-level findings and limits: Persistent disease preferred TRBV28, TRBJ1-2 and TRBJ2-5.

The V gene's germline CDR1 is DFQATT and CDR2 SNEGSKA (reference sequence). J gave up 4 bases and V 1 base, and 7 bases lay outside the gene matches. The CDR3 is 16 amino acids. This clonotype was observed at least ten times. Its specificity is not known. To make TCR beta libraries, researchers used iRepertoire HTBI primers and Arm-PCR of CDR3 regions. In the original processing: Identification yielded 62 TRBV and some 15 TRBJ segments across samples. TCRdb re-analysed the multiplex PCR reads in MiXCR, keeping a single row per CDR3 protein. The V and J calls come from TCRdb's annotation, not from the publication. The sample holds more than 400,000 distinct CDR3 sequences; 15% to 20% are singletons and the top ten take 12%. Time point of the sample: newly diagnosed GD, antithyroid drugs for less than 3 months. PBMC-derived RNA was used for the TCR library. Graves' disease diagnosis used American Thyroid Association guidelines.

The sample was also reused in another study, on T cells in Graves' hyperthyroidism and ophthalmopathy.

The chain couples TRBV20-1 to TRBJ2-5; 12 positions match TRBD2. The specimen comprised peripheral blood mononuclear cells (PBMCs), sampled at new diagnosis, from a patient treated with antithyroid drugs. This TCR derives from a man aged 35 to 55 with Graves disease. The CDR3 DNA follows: TGCAGTGCTAGAGGAGGAGGACTAGCGGGAACAGAGACCCAGTACTTC. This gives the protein CSARGGGLAGTETQYF.